This entry lists 20 T cell receptor beta chains sequenced from one sample in a study of blood T cell repertoires in COVID-19 (TCRdb year 2020). The library relied on the immunoSEQ multiplex PCR assay. Sourced from immuneACCESS, this table was stored by TCRdb with only in-frame sequences that have V and J called. A share of the clones is absent; for the studies checked, an unresolved V gene accounts for under half, and the remainder has no known explanation. The sample has roughly 100,000 clones on record, around 88% of them singletons. More than 1.5% of the sample goes to the ten largest clones. Specimen: peripheral blood. All receptors derive from an elderly man with acute or convalescent COVID-19.

The chain couples TRBV7-8 to TRBJ1-1; tentatively, D is TRBD1 (5 bases). The CDR3 spans 13 residues. The V end lost 6 bases, the J end lost 5 bases, and 13 bases lay between the germline ends. Per germline, CDR1 SGHVS and CDR2 FQNEAQ. The CDR3 DNA is TGTGCCAGCAGTCCGGGGGTTAGGACTGAAGCTTTCTTT. Protein: CASSPGVRTEAFF.

The chain recombines TRBV18 with TRBJ2-5; 7 bases align to TRBD1. Trimming removed 3 bases from V and 2 bases from J; junction bases left unmatched: 3. The V gene's germline CDR1 is KGHSH and CDR2 LQKENI. The CDR3 has 14 amino acids. CDR3 sequence (DNA): TGTGCCAGCTCACCGGGGACAGAACAAGAGACCCAGTACTTC. Its translation: CASSPGTEQETQYF.

This clone was counted only a few times. The chain carries TRBV2 and TRBJ1-3, with D perhaps matching TRBD1 (5 bases). Trimming stripped 4 bases from V and 0 bases from J, with 13 bases between. There are 16 residues in the CDR3. Looked up from germline, CDR1 is SNHLY and CDR2 is FYNNEI. This chain's CDR3 is CASSVGPASSGNTIYF. CDR3 sequence (DNA): TGTGCCAGCAGTGTGGGGCCCGCAAGCTCTGGAAACACCATATATTTT.

The rearrangement uses TRBV5-4 and TRBJ2-2; TRBD1 might be the D (6 bases). The germline V and J ends were trimmed by 5 bases and 0 bases, with 11 bases remaining between them. CDR3 length: 15 amino acids. CDR1 and CDR2 (germline): SGHNT, YYREEE (reference sequence). The CDR3 sequence is CASRLDSTNTGELFF. Here the CDR3 DNA reads TGTGCCAGCAGACTGGACAGCACGAACACCGGGGAGCTGTTTTTT.

The chain is built from TRBV28 and TRBJ1-1; D is possibly TRBD1 (5 bases). Germline-derived CDR1 and CDR2 are MDHEN and SYDVKM. The CDR3 runs 16 residues. Trimming left V 7 bases short and J 1 base short, with 19 bases between. The CDR3 reads CASNTPGGGTNTEAFF. The CDR3 nucleotides read TGTGCCAGCAACACCCCGGGGGGAGGGACGAACACTGAAGCTTTCTTT.

The chain couples TRBV4-3 to TRBJ2-1; D perhaps matches TRBD1 (6 bases). Germline V lookup: CDR1 LGHNA, CDR2 YSLEER. The CDR3 sequence is 13 residues long. V gave up 3 bases and J gave up 7 bases, with 10 bases separating them. The CDR3 is CASSQGAGNEQFF. The CDR3 DNA reads TGCGCCAGCAGCCAGGGGGCGGGTAATGAGCAGTTCTTC.

The rearrangement links TRBV5-4 to TRBJ2-3; D gene ambiguous. The CDR3 contains 13 residues. Germline CDR1 and CDR2: SGHNT and YYREEE (reference sequence). V lost 2 bases and J 6 bases, leaving 10 bases between the germline ends. The CDR3 DNA follows: TGTGCCAGCAGCTTCCCCCACACGGATACGCAGTATTTT. Protein sequence: CASSFPHTDTQYF.

DNA of the CDR3: TGTGCCAGCAGCTTAGCATCGCAGCGGGGAGCTTTCTTT. Its protein product is CASSLASQRGAFF. The chain recombines TRBV7-2 with TRBJ1-1; D unclear. The germline V gene encodes CDR1 SGHTA and CDR2 FQGNSA. The CDR3 has 13 residues. Trimming removed 0 bases from V and 10 bases from J, with 12 bases in between.

The chain employs TRBV5-4 and TRBJ2-7, with D maybe TRBD1 (6 bases). Trimming removed 4 bases at V and 6 bases at J, with 20 bases between. The CDR3 loop spans 15 amino acids. Germline V gene sequence: CDR1 SGHNT, CDR2 YYREEE (reference sequence). CDR3 nucleotide sequence: TGTGCCAGCAGCCTGTCGGGGACACTCCTGAGCGAGCAGTACTTC. Protein sequence: CASSLSGTLLSEQYF.

CDR3 amino acids: CASTRVGPYEQYF. CDR3 DNA: TGTGCCAGCACCAGGGTAGGACCCTACGAGCAGTACTTC. The genes are TRBV6-6 and TRBJ2-7; the D gene is possibly TRBD1 (5 bases). Per the germline V gene, CDR1 is MNHNY and CDR2 is SVGAGI (reference sequence). The CDR3 spans 13 residues. V lost 7 bases, J lost 2 bases, and 12 bases lay in between.

V and J are TRBV7-2 and TRBJ2-5, with 7 bases aligning to TRBD2. This CDR3 comprises 17 residues. Trimming removed 5 bases from V and 4 bases from J; junction bases left unmatched: 16. Germline CDR1 SGHTA, CDR2 FQGNSA. The DNA of the CDR3 is TGTGCCAGCAGCGTGTCGATGGGCGGGAGAGCGATAGAGACCCAGTACTTC. Translating it yields CASSVSMGGRAIETQYF.

The chain recombines TRBV28 with TRBJ2-2, with a possible D match to TRBD1 (6 bases). The germline V gene has CDR1 MDHEN and CDR2 SYDVKM. V was cut by 6 bases and J by 7 bases, with 12 bases left in between. This CDR3 comprises 13 residues. The CDR3 is CASRNRDIGELFF. DNA of the CDR3: TGTGCCAGCAGGAACAGGGATATCGGGGAGCTGTTTTTT.

J is TRBJ1-6 and V is TRBV19; perhaps TRBD1 as D (6 bases). CDR1 is LNHDA, CDR2 SQIVND, per germline (reference sequence). Trimming removed 3 bases from V and 10 bases from J, with 13 bases in between. This CDR3 has 14 residues. The CDR3 loop reads CASSIEAGASPLHF. In DNA, the CDR3 is TGTGCCAGTAGTATTGAAGCAGGGGCCTCACCCCTCCACTTT.

The J gene is TRBJ2-2, the V gene TRBV11-3, with 13 bases matching TRBD2. This CDR3 spans 17 amino acids. J gave up 4 bases and V 4 bases, and 6 bases lay outside the gene matches. Germline lookup yields CDR1 SGHNT and CDR2 YENEEA. The CDR3 spells CASSSTGLAGSTGELFF. CDR3 DNA sequence: TGTGCCAGCAGCTCCACGGGACTAGCGGGGAGCACCGGGGAGCTGTTTTTT.

This clone was seen only a few times. J is TRBJ2-1 and V is TRBV7-3; 13 nucleotides align to TRBD2. The V gene end was trimmed by 3 bases and the J gene end by 7 bases; junction bases not matched to a gene: 6. CDR1 SGHTA and CDR2 FQGTGA come from the germline V gene. This CDR3 region has 16 residues. The CDR3 nucleotides read TGTGCCAGCAGCTTCCGGGGGACTAGCGGGGTAAATGAGCAGTTCTTC. It translates to CASSFRGTSGVNEQFF. The full variable domain, completed using reference TRBV7-3 and TRBJ2-1, is GAGVSQTPSNKVTEKGKYVELRCDPISGHTALYWYRQSLGQGPEFLIYFQGTGAADDSGLPNDRFFAVRPEGSVSTLKIQRTERGDSAVYLCASSFRGTSGVNEQFFGPGTRLTVL.

The J gene is TRBJ2-2, the V gene TRBV24-1, with 10 bases matching TRBD1. CDR3 length: 17 residues. Germline CDR1 is KGHDR and CDR2 is SFDVKD. V lost 3 bases to trimming and J lost 4 bases; unmatched junction nucleotides: 7. The CDR3 DNA follows: TGTGCCACCAGTGATGCCGACAGGGGGCATTTCACCGGGGAGCTGTTTTTT. Its translation is CATSDADRGHFTGELFF.

The chain is built from TRBV6-5 and TRBJ1-2; TRBD1 agrees at 11 bases. Per germline, CDR1 MNHEY and CDR2 SVGAGI. V lost 6 bases, J lost 4 bases, and 4 bases stayed unmatched. The CDR3 is 14 amino acids. DNA of the CDR3: TGTGCCAGCAGCTGGACAGGGGGCAGCTATGGCTACACCTTC. Amino acids: CASSWTGGSYGYTF.

The chain has TRBV3-1 (or the pseudogene TRBV3-2) and TRBJ1-4; TRBD1 matches at 7 bases. Germline lookup yields CDR1 LGHDT and CDR2 YNNKEL (reference sequence). Trimming removed 5 bases from V and 4 bases from J; junction bases left unmatched: 4. There are 14 residues in the CDR3. The CDR3 here is CASSNGQDNEKLFF. The DNA of the CDR3 is TGTGCCAGCAGCAACGGACAGGATAATGAAAAACTGTTTTTT.

The CDR3 DNA reads TGTGCCAGCAGCGATACTAGCGGGAGGTCCTACAATGAGCAGTTCTTC. Residues: CASSDTSGRSYNEQFF. The J gene is TRBJ2-1, the V gene TRBV25-1; 12 bases fit TRBD2. The CDR3 contains 16 residues. Germline V gives CDR1 MGHDK, CDR2 SYGVNS. V shed 6 bases and J 1 base; nucleotides not matched to a gene: 4.

This chain uses TRBV7-2 with TRBJ2-2; tentatively, D is TRBD1 (6 bases). The V gene lost 4 bases and the J gene lost 2 bases, with 11 bases spanning the gap. CDR3 length: 15 amino acids. The germline V gene encodes CDR1 SGHTA and CDR2 FQGNSA. The CDR3 reads CASSSTGLNTGELFF. Written as DNA, the CDR3 is TGTGCCAGCAGCTCGACAGGACTCAACACCGGGGAGCTGTTTTTT.